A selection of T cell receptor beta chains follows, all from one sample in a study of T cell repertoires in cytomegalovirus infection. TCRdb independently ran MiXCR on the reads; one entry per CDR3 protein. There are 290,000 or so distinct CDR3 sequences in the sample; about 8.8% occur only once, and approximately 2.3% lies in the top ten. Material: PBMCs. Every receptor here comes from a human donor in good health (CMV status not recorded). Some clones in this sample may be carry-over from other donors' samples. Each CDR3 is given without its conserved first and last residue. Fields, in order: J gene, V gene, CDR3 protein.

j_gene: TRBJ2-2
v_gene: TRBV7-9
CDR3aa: ASGQVPNTGELF

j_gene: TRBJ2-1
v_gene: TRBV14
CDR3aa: ASSQDMRVLINEQF

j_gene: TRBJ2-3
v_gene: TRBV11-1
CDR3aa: ASSIGLAGTSSWEY

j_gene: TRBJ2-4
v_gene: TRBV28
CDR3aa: ASRGGKNIQY

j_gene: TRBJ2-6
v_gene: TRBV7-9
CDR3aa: ASSGRDPRSGANVLT

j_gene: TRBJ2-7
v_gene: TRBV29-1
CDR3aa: SVAQGGSSYEQY

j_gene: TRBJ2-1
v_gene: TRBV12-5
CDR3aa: ASARGGIDEQF

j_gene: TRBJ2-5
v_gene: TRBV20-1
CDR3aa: SASHLTGTQY

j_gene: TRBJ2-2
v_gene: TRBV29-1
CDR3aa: SVRGRGRTGELF

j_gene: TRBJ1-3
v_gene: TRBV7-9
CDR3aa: ASSSEGSGNTIY

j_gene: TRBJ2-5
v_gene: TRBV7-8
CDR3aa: ASSPTGPYQETQY

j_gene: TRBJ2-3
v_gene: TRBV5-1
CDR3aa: ASSPVPGLAGADTQY

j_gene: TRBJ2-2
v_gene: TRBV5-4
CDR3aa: ASSLARYTGELF

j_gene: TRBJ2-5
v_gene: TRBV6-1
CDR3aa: ASSEGLAGVRETQY

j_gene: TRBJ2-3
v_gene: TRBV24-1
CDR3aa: ATQPPGTDTQY

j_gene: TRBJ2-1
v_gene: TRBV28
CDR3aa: ASSSPGAGGNNEQF

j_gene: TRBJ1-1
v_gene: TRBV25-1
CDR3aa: ASSEYGIMNTEAF

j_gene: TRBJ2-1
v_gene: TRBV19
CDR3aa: ASRKGGGHYNEQF

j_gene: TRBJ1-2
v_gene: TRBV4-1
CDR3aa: ASSRTSQGTGDRANYGYT

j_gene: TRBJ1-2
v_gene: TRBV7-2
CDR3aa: ASSRQRTRNGYT

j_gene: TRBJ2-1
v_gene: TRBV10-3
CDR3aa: ATRLAGGNNEQF

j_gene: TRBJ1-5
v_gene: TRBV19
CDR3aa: ASSIIGASNQPQH

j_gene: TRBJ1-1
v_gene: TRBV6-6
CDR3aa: ASKISTLNTEAF

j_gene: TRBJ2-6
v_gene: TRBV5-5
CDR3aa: ASSWDRRPSGANVLT

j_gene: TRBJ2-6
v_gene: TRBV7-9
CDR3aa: ASSSSSGSTGANVLT

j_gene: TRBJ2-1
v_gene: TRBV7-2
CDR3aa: ASSSFRGNEQF

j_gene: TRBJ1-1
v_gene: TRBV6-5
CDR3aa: ASSYSGMNTEAF

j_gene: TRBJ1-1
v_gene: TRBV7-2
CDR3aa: ASSLGLTSFSAEAF

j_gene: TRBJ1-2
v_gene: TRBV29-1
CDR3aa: SVDEGDYGYT

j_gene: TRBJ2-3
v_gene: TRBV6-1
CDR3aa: ASRHSTDTQY

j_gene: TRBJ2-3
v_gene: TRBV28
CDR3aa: ASSLSGQGVKDTQY

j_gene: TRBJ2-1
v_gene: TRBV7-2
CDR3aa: ASSPLTGGISNEQF

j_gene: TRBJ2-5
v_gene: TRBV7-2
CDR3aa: ASSPRMVETQY

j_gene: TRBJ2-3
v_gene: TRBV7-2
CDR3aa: ASSLDGRRTDTQY

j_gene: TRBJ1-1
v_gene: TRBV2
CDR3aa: ASRIGGGTEAF

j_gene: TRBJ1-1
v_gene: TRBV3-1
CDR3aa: ASSQWTSPGGTEAF

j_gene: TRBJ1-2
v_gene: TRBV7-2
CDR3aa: ASSFPGANYGYT

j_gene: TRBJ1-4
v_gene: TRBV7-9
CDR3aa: ASSLGDRKLF

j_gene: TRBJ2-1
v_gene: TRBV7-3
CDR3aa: ASSLGGAGGHDEQF

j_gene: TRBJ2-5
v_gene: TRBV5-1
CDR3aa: ASSFRLAGGTAKETQY

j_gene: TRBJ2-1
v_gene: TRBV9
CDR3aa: ASSVATPGRGLNEQF

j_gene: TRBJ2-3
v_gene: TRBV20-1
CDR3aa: SAPNALAGGTDTQY

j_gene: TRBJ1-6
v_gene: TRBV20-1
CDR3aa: SARAPGGATGNSPLH

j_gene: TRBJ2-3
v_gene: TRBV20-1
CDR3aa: SAFGTGTDTQY

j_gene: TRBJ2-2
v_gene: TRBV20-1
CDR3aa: SARLRDRGTGELF

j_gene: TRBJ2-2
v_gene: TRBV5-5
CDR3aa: ASSPVRGGPNTGELF

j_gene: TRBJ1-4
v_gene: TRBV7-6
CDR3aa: ASSSRHGAANEKLF

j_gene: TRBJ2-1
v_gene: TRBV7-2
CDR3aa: ASSFSGTSSNEQF